A single sample is the source of the 24 T cell receptor beta chains below, sequenced in a study of shared clonotypes between healthy human individuals. Sequencing used immunoSEQ multiplex PCR; TCRdb keeps in-frame clones, though not all of them. The data hold hundreds of thousands of clones, with about 97% observed a single time. Sequencing was carried out using naive CD4+ T cells sorted from blood. The sample's subset: CD45RA+ positively selected. Source of these receptors: a woman aged 25 to 39 in good health.

The chain links TRBV19 to TRBJ1-2, with 8 bases fitting TRBD1. Germline loops: CDR1 LNHDA, CDR2 SQIVND (reference sequence). V was clipped by 4 bases and J by 7 bases; unmatched bases: 8. The CDR3 is 14 amino acids. The CDR3 sequence: CASSTPDRAFGYTF. CDR3 nucleotides: TGTGCCAGTAGTACGCCGGACAGGGCGTTTGGCTACACCTTC.

V is TRBV4-2 and J is TRBJ2-3; 11 bases match TRBD2. V lost 1 base, J lost 4 bases, and 4 bases stayed unmatched. CDR1 and CDR2 from the germline V gene are LGHNA and YNFKEQ. This CDR3 spans 16 amino acids. The CDR3 region has the DNA TGTGCCAGCAGCCAAGTTAGCGGGAGGGGGCCAGATACGCAGTATTTT. It yields the protein CASSQVSGRGPDTQYF.

This chain's CDR3 is CASSPPGTSSTDTQYF. CDR3 in DNA: TGTGCCAGCTCACCACCCGGGACATCTAGCACAGATACGCAGTATTTT. V usage is TRBV18 and J usage is TRBJ2-3; maybe TRBD1 (6 bases). Trimming pared 0 bases from V and 0 bases from J, leaving 10 bases between. The CDR3 is 16 residues long. Germline loops: CDR1 KGHSH, CDR2 LQKENI.

The V and J genes are TRBV10-1 and TRBJ1-2, with D tentatively TRBD1 (5 bases). Trimming left V 3 bases short and J 4 bases short, with 9 bases between. CDR1 is WNHNN and CDR2 is SYGVQD in the germline V gene (reference sequence). This CDR3 spans 13 amino acids. CDR3 protein: CASSETGGYGYTF. CDR3 nucleotides: TGCGCCAGCAGTGAAACAGGTGGCTATGGCTACACCTTC.

The chain recombines TRBV11-2 with TRBJ1-4; D gene ambiguous. The V gene's germline CDR1 is SGHAT and CDR2 FQNNGV. CDR3 length equals 15 residues. V lost 1 base and J 4 bases, leaving 10 bases between the germline ends. The CDR3 coding sequence is TGTGCCAGCAGCTTAGCGCTTAGCTATAATGAAAAACTGTTTTTT. Protein sequence: CASSLALSYNEKLFF.

V gene TRBV10-1 combines with J gene TRBJ1-2; D is unclear. CDR1 is WNHNN and CDR2 is SYGVQD in the germline V gene (reference sequence). V lost 0 bases and J lost 4, with 12 bases in between. This CDR3 spans 15 amino acids. CDR3 sequence: CASSESPRAIYGYTF. As DNA, the CDR3 is TGCGCCAGCAGTGAGTCTCCGAGGGCCATCTATGGCTACACCTTC.

The chain is built from TRBV27 and TRBJ1-4, with D unresolved. V lost 6 bases and J lost 12, with 20 bases in between. This CDR3 has 14 amino acids. CDR1 is MNHEY, CDR2 SMNVEV, per germline (reference sequence). DNA of the CDR3: TGTGCCAGCAGACTACTTTCCCCGGAGGGAGAACTGTTTTTT. It specifies CASRLLSPEGELFF. Filled out from reference TRBV27 and TRBJ1-4, the complete variable domain reads EAQVTQNPRYLITVTGKKLTVTCSQNMNHEYMSWYRQDPGLGLRQIYYSMNVEVTDKGDVPEGYKVSRKEKRNFPLILESPSPNQTSLYFCASRLLSPEGELFFGSGTQLSVL.

The CDR3 DNA follows: TGTGCCAGCAGTTCCGGGGCGACCTACGAGCAGTACTTC. Protein product: CASSSGATYEQYF. This chain links TRBV28 with TRBJ2-7; either TRBD1 or TRBD2 may fit D (5 bases each). CDR1 and CDR2 from the germline V gene are MDHEN and SYDVKM. The CDR3 is made up of 13 amino acids. V gave up 4 bases and J gave up 2 bases, with 9 bases separating them. Full variable domain (remainder filled in from reference TRBV28 and TRBJ2-7): DVKVTQSSRYLVKRTGEKVFLECVQDMDHENMFWYRQDPGLGLRLIYFSYDVKMKEKGDIPEGYSVSREKKERFSLILESASTNQTSMYLCASSSGATYEQYFGPGTRLTVT.

This clone was counted a single time. The chain is built from TRBV19 and TRBJ2-6; D not certain. CDR3 length: 17 amino acids. V was cut by 3 bases and J by 0 bases, with 12 bases left in between. Germline CDR1 is LNHDA and CDR2 is SQIVND (reference sequence). The CDR3 DNA reads as TGTGCCAGTAGTATCACTACAGCGCGCTCTGGGGCCAACGTCCTGACTTTC. Its protein product is CASSITTARSGANVLTF.

This chain links TRBV5-1 with TRBJ1-3; D is undetermined. CDR1 is SGHRS, CDR2 YFSETQ, per germline. The CDR3 runs to 17 residues. Between the trimmed V and J ends, which lost 7 bases and 0 bases, there was a span of 20 bases. CDR3 nucleotides: TGCGCCAGCGGCGCAGGACTAGCAACCGACTCTGGAAACACCATATATTTT. The encoded protein is CASGAGLATDSGNTIYF.

V usage is TRBV5-1 and J usage is TRBJ2-5; D uncertain. The J call may be wrong; the DNA end is better matched by TRBJ2-7. The CDR3 contains 14 residues. CDR1 and CDR2 from the germline V gene are SGHRS and YFSETQ. The CDR3 DNA sequence: TGCGCCAGCAGCTTGGACGTCCCCCCCTACGAGCAGTACTTC. Amino acids: CASSLDVPPYEQYF.

On this clone: This CDR3 is also generated by other DNA sequences in the sample. The CDR3 sequence is CASSLQGSYNEQFF. The CDR3 DNA reads as TGTGCCAGCAGCTTACAGGGTTCGTACAATGAGCAGTTCTTC. V usage is TRBV28 and J usage is TRBJ2-1, with D perhaps matching TRBD1 (6 bases). The CDR3 has 14 amino acids. V lost 6 bases, J lost 4 bases, and 13 bases lay in between. Germline CDR1 reads MDHEN; CDR2 reads SYDVKM. Filled out from reference TRBV28 and TRBJ2-1, the complete variable domain reads DVKVTQSSRYLVKRTGEKVFLECVQDMDHENMFWYRQDPGLGLRLIYFSYDVKMKEKGDIPEGYSVSREKKERFSLILESASTNQTSMYLCASSLQGSYNEQFFGPGTRLTVL.

The chain uses TRBV6-5 and TRBJ2-7, with a weak D call TRBD2 (6 bases). The CDR3 has 15 amino acids. V shed 0 bases and J shed 2 bases, with 11 bases lying between them. The germline V gene has CDR1 MNHEY and CDR2 SVGAGI. The CDR3 is CASSYSMGGPYEQYF. Written as DNA, the CDR3 is TGTGCCAGCAGTTACTCGATGGGGGGTCCCTACGAGCAGTACTTC.

V usage is TRBV7-6 and J usage is TRBJ1-2; D perhaps matches TRBD1 (6 bases). Trimming stripped 5 bases from V and 6 bases from J, with 16 bases between. From germline, CDR1 is SGHVS and CDR2 FNYEAQ. This CDR3 region has 14 residues. This chain's CDR3 is CASSPGQTWDGYTF. CDR3 bases: TGTGCCAGCAGCCCGGGACAAACCTGGGATGGCTACACCTTC. The full variable domain, completed using reference TRBV7-6 and TRBJ1-2, is GAGVSQSPRYKVTKRGQDVALRCDPISGHVSLYWYRQALGQGPEFLTYFNYEAQQDKSGLPNDRFSAERPEGSISTLTIQRTEQRDSAMYRCASSPGQTWDGYTFGSGTRLTVV.

V is TRBV4-1 and J is TRBJ1-5; 7 bases match TRBD1. The CDR3 runs 15 residues. CDR1 and CDR2 from the germline V gene are MGHRA and YSYEKL. Trimming removed 1 base from V and 8 bases from J; junction bases left unmatched: 8. CDR3 in DNA: TGCGCCAGCAGCCAAGTGGGACAGCGAAAAAAGCCCCAGCATTTT. The encoded protein is CASSQVGQRKKPQHF.

The chain joins TRBV28 to TRBJ2-1; D might be TRBD1 (6 bases). Germline values: CDR1 MDHEN, CDR2 SYDVKM. The ends were cut back, 8 bases at V and 6 bases at J, with 17 bases in the middle. The CDR3 loop spans 14 amino acids. The CDR3 spells CASGRLNRVNEQFF. DNA of the CDR3: TGTGCCAGCGGACGTTTAAACAGGGTCAATGAGCAGTTCTTC.

The chain is built from TRBV2 and TRBJ1-6; possibly TRBD1 for D (6 bases). Germline CDR1 reads SNHLY; CDR2 reads FYNNEI. The CDR3 length is 14 residues. V was pared by 6 bases and J by 9 bases, with 15 bases between. The CDR3 is CASSVLQGTSPLHF. The CDR3 DNA reads as TGTGCCAGCAGCGTCTTACAGGGTACTTCACCCCTCCACTTT.

This chain connects TRBV28 to TRBJ2-3; either TRBD1 or TRBD2 may supply D (6 bases each). This CDR3 has 15 amino acids. Looked up from germline, CDR1 is MDHEN and CDR2 is SYDVKM. V dropped 2 bases and J dropped 1 base, with 10 bases sitting between them. In DNA, the CDR3 is TGTGCCAGCAGTTTAAGGGGGGCGGGCACAGATACGCAGTATTTT. This gives the protein CASSLRGAGTDTQYF.

The table lists this clone with a count of one. Other DNA sequences in this sample translate to the same CDR3. This chain joins TRBV7-9 and TRBJ1-1; D may be TRBD1 (6 bases). The CDR3 contains 14 residues. The V gene's germline CDR1 is SEHNR and CDR2 FQNEAQ (reference sequence). V shed 2 bases and J shed 4 bases, with 11 bases lying between them. The CDR3 DNA is TGTGCCAGCAGCTTAACTCAGGGGAGCACTGAAGCTTTCTTT. Its protein product is CASSLTQGSTEAFF.

This chain connects TRBV7-7 to TRBJ2-7, with D perhaps matching TRBD1 (6 bases). CDR3 length: 16 amino acids. The germline V and J ends were trimmed by 5 bases and 5 bases, with 22 bases remaining between them. Germline CDR1 is SSHAT and CDR2 is FNYEAQ (reference sequence). CDR3 coding DNA: TGTGCCAGCAGCCCCATCTGGGGGCCAGGTCTCGACGAGCAGTACTTC. Residues: CASSPIWGPGLDEQYF.

The chain combines TRBV27 with TRBJ2-1, with 9 bases that match TRBD2. J gave up 3 bases and V 8 bases, and 8 bases lay outside the gene matches. The germline V gene has CDR1 MNHEY and CDR2 SMNVEV (reference sequence). CDR3 size: 15 residues. CDR3 DNA sequence: TGTGCCAGCCGACCGAGCGGGAGGAACTACAATGAGCAGTTCTTC. It encodes CASRPSGRNYNEQFF.

This chain joins TRBV27 and TRBJ2-7; TRBD2 is a possible D gene (6 bases). V was trimmed by 3 bases and J by 7 bases, leaving 16 bases between them. In germline, CDR1 is MNHEY, CDR2 SMNVEV (reference sequence). CDR3 size: 14 residues. This CDR3 is CASSFIGSLWEQYF. CDR3 in DNA: TGTGCCAGCAGTTTTATCGGGAGCTTGTGGGAGCAGTACTTC.

The V gene is TRBV7-9, the J gene TRBJ1-1, with D possibly TRBD1 on 5 matching bases. The germline CDR1 and CDR2 sequences are SEHNR and FQNEAQ (reference sequence). V lost 1 base and J 7 bases, leaving 13 bases between the germline ends. This CDR3 region has 14 residues. The DNA of the CDR3 is TGTGCCAGCAGCTTAGAAGGGGCGGGGTTTGAAGCTTTCTTT. The encoded protein is CASSLEGAGFEAFF.

V usage is TRBV6-5 and J usage is TRBJ2-1; D call uncertain. Germline V gene data show CDR1 as MNHEY and CDR2 as SVGAGI. The CDR3 totals 15 residues. V dropped 6 bases and J dropped 3 bases, with 15 bases sitting between them. In nucleotides, the CDR3 is TGTGCCAGCAGACTCTCCCGGGCCGACTACAATGAGCAGTTCTTC. It specifies CASRLSRADYNEQFF.